One and the same sample provided the 5 T cell receptor beta chains below, sequenced in a study of human T cells and chemical hapten exposure. The sample's time point: patch test 3, about 24 weeks after DPC sensitization. Treatment given: therapeutic diphenylcyclopropenone sensitization with weekly scalp DPC. Each CDR3 protein is one row after TCRdb ran MiXCR on the RACE reads. The data show about 190,000 distinct CDR3 sequences, more than 20% seen once. The sample in question was whole blood, obtained in connection with sensitization to the hapten diphenylcyclopropenone (DPC). These receptors were taken from a woman between 40 and 50 years old with alopecia areata. Some clones in this sample may be carry-over from other donors' samples.

This clonotype was counted at least ten times. V usage is TRBV29-1 and J usage is TRBJ1-1; 7 nucleotides align to TRBD1. With V trimmed by 7 bases and J by 1 base, 3 bases remained unmatched. The germline V gene encodes CDR1 SQVTM and CDR2 ANQGSEA. The length of the CDR3 is 12 residues. The CDR3, as DNA: TGCAGCGCTGGGACAGAGAACACTGAAGCTTTCTTT. Translated: CSAGTENTEAFF.

This clonotype was observed a handful of times. The chain is built from TRBV18 and TRBJ2-3, with D hard to call. Germline CDR1 KGHSH, CDR2 LQKENI. Trimming shortened V by 4 bases and J by 6 bases, and 14 bases separated the two germline ends. There are 14 residues in the CDR3. In DNA, the CDR3 is TGTGCCAGCTCACAGGGAATCTCCGGGGATACGCAGTATTTT. It yields the protein CASSQGISGDTQYF.

This clonotype was found a few times. This chain joins TRBV12-3 or TRBV12-4 and TRBJ1-2, with 9 bases matching TRBD1. This CDR3 spans 13 amino acids. The ends lost 4 bases at V and 8 bases at J; junction bases unmatched: 5. CDR3 sequence (DNA): TGTGCCAGCAGTTGGGGACAGGGCCGGGGCTACACCTTC. The encoded protein is CASSWGQGRGYTF.

The J gene is TRBJ2-5, the V gene TRBV6-5, with 8 positions matching TRBD1. Trimming cost V 5 bases and J 7 bases; bases outside gene matches: 15. This CDR3 comprises 16 residues. Germline-derived CDR1 and CDR2 are MNHEY and SVGAGI. The CDR3: CASSRDRTGSSGTQYF. The CDR3 DNA reads TGTGCCAGCAGTCGGGACAGGACAGGAAGTTCAGGGACCCAGTACTTC.

This clonotype was counted a few times. The V and J genes are TRBV6-5 and TRBJ1-1; perhaps TRBD1 as D (6 bases). Trimming took off 0 bases at V and 2 bases at J, with 10 bases between the two ends. The CDR3 is made up of 15 amino acids. CDR1 is MNHEY and CDR2 is SVGAGI in the germline V gene. The CDR3, as DNA: TGTGCCAGCAGTTACTCGTCCAGGGGCAACACTGAAGCTTTCTTT. This codes for CASSYSSRGNTEAFF.